A single sample is the source of the 23 T cell receptor beta chains below, sequenced in a study of CD8 T cells in ankylosing spondylitis. TCRdb passed the 5' RACE reads through MiXCR, listing each CDR3 protein once. The sample yields around 430,000 distinct CDR3 sequences, 17% seen once. Regarding the study as a whole: What appeared characteristic of ankylosing spondylitis blood was a TCR beta motif of eight highly homologous variants.

What these receptors recognize is not known. Material: blood, either unsorted or a sorted T cell fraction (not recorded which). All receptors derive from a male donor with ankylosing spondylitis.

This clonotype was seen more than once but under ten times. V and J are TRBV28 and TRBJ1-2; perhaps TRBD1 as D (5 bases). Germline CDR1 MDHEN, CDR2 SYDVKM. Deletions cut 5 bases from V and 5 bases from J, with 15 bases between. The CDR3 has 14 residues. CDR3 sequence (DNA): TGTGCCAGCAGTGTGTCAGGGTTGGCTTATGGCTACACCTTC. Protein: CASSVSGLAYGYTF.

The chain couples TRBV3-1 to TRBJ2-4; 12 bases map to TRBD2. CDR1 and CDR2 (germline): LGHDT, YNNKEL (reference sequence). V lost 5 bases, J lost 11 bases, and 4 bases stayed unmatched. This CDR3 has 13 amino acids. The CDR3 loop reads CASSFSSGGVQYF. Here the CDR3 DNA reads TGTGCCAGCAGCTTCTCTAGCGGGGGGGTTCAGTACTTC.

The chain combines TRBV5-1 with TRBJ2-7, with 12 bases that match TRBD2. Germline V gene data show CDR1 as SGHRS and CDR2 as YFSETQ. V gave up 3 bases and J gave up 0 bases; unmatched junction bases: 10. The length of the CDR3 is 18 residues. This CDR3 reads CASSWTTSGGSSSYEQYF. In DNA, the CDR3 is TGCGCCAGCAGCTGGACGACTAGCGGGGGCTCAAGCTCCTACGAGCAGTACTTC.

The table lists this clonotype with a few counts. The V and J genes are TRBV30 and TRBJ2-2, with D unclear. This CDR3 is 16 amino acids long. CDR1 and CDR2 from the germline V gene are GTSNPN and SVGIG (reference sequence). The V gene lost 4 bases and the J gene lost 1 base, with 16 bases spanning the gap. CDR3 in amino acids: CAWMAVSVVNTGELFF. The DNA of the CDR3 is TGTGCCTGGATGGCTGTTAGTGTGGTGAACACCGGGGAGCTGTTTTTT.

V usage is TRBV20-1 and J usage is TRBJ2-5; 11 nucleotides match TRBD2. V was clipped by 6 bases and J by 5 bases; unmatched bases: 5. This CDR3 region has 13 residues. Germline lookup yields CDR1 DFQATT and CDR2 SNEGSKA (reference sequence). In DNA form, the CDR3 reads TGCAGTGCCCGACTAGCGGGGACGGAGACCCAGTACTTC. It is translated as CSARLAGTETQYF.

The chain employs TRBV5-1 and TRBJ1-1; 10 positions agree with TRBD1. The J segment lost 0 bases and the V segment lost 5 bases, leaving 4 bases of the junction unmatched. Germline lookup yields CDR1 SGHRS and CDR2 YFSETQ. The CDR3 runs 15 residues. CDR3 amino acids: CASRGQGTLNTEAFF. The CDR3 nucleotides read TGCGCCAGCAGGGGACAGGGGACCTTGAACACTGAAGCTTTCTTT.

This sequence joins TRBV6-1 and TRBJ1-6; 8 positions match TRBD1. CDR1 and CDR2 from the germline V gene are MNHNS and SASEGT. The trim removed 4 bases at V and 14 bases at J, leaving 10 bases unmatched. This CDR3 is built from 14 residues. CDR3 coding DNA: TGTGCCAGCAGTGTTACCGGGACAGGCCTAACCCTCCACTTT. Translation gives CASSVTGTGLTLHF.

J is TRBJ2-1 and V is TRBV7-9, with 14 bases identical to TRBD2. Germline CDR1 SEHNR, CDR2 FQNEAQ (reference sequence). The V segment lost 4 bases and the J segment 10 bases; nucleotides outside the gene matches: 9. The CDR3 is 16 amino acids. The CDR3 DNA sequence: TGTGCCAGCAGCTCACCGGGACTAGCGGGAGCTAGGGAGCAGTTCTTC. This translates into CASSSPGLAGAREQFF.

The J gene is TRBJ2-7, the V gene TRBV7-6; TRBD1 is a possible D gene (6 bases). V dropped 3 bases and J dropped 3 bases, with 15 bases sitting between them. The CDR3 extends over 15 amino acids. From germline, CDR1 is SGHVS and CDR2 FNYEAQ. CDR3 sequence: CASSLYSGVGYEQYF. CDR3 sequence (DNA): TGTGCCAGCAGCTTGTACTCAGGGGTAGGCTACGAGCAGTACTTC.

This clonotype was observed many times. The rearrangement links TRBV12-3 or TRBV12-4 to TRBJ1-6; D might be TRBD1 (5 bases). This CDR3 region has 17 residues. V lost 6 bases and J 4 bases, leaving 19 bases between the germline ends. The CDR3: CASSPDIPWGYNSPLHF. CDR3 in DNA: TGTGCCAGCAGCCCGGACATACCCTGGGGATATAATTCACCCCTCCACTTT.

V usage is TRBV19 and J usage is TRBJ2-1, with D perhaps matching TRBD1 or TRBD2 (6 bases each). CDR1 is LNHDA, CDR2 SQIVND, per germline (reference sequence). The CDR3 is 13 residues long. Trimming left V 6 bases short and J 7 bases short, with 13 bases between. CDR3 bases: TGTGCCAGTAGCGGGGGCCGGAGGAATGAGCAGTTCTTC. This translates into CASSGGRRNEQFF.

The rearrangement joins TRBV7-2 to TRBJ1-4, with D maybe TRBD1 (6 bases). CDR3 length equals 15 residues. Per germline, CDR1 SGHTA and CDR2 FQGNSA. V was clipped by 0 bases and J by 7 bases, with 12 bases between them. In DNA, the CDR3 is TGTGCCAGCAGCTTAGCGGTGACAGGAAGTGAAAAACTGTTTTTT. Amino acid sequence: CASSLAVTGSEKLFF.

This clonotype was counted between two and nine times. The CDR3 bases are TGTGCCAGCAGCTTACGGGAGATCCCCTACAATGAGCAGTTCTTC. As protein: CASSLREIPYNEQFF. The gene calls are TRBV7-8 and TRBJ2-1; perhaps TRBD2 as D (6 bases). Trimming pared 2 bases from V and 2 bases from J, leaving 10 bases between. Germline CDR1 is SGHVS and CDR2 is FQNEAQ. CDR3 size: 15 residues.

This clonotype was recorded many times. This chain joins TRBV6-1 and TRBJ1-1; no clear D. Trimming removed 4 bases at V and 6 bases at J, with 12 bases between. Germline V gene lookup returns CDR1 MNHNS and CDR2 SASEGT. The CDR3 totals 13 residues. The CDR3 spells CASSVVTSAEAFF. CDR3 DNA: TGTGCCAGCAGTGTGGTAACGTCCGCTGAAGCTTTCTTT.

The table lists this clonotype with a few counts. The rearrangement links TRBV5-1 to TRBJ1-2; maybe TRBD1 (5 bases). Germline V gene sequence: CDR1 SGHRS, CDR2 YFSETQ. The CDR3 covers 13 residues. The V gene lost 4 bases and the J gene lost 8 bases, with 15 bases spanning the gap. CDR3 in amino acids: CASSPAAGQGYTF. The CDR3 DNA reads TGCGCCAGCAGCCCGGCGGCAGGGCAAGGCTACACCTTC.

The sample holds a few counts of this clonotype. The chain combines TRBV24-1 with TRBJ2-6; unclear D gene. The germline V gene has CDR1 KGHDR and CDR2 SFDVKD. Trimming stripped 3 bases from V and 0 bases from J, with 8 bases between. CDR3 length: 16 amino acids. As DNA, the CDR3 is TGTGCCACCAGTGATCCACAGATCTCTGGGGCCAACGTCCTGACTTTC. Translation gives CATSDPQISGANVLTF.

This clonotype was seen a few times. The rearrangement links TRBV15 to TRBJ2-6, with 8 bases lining up with TRBD1. With V trimmed by 1 base and J by 2 bases, 13 bases remained unmatched. The CDR3 has 20 residues. CDR1 is LNHNV and CDR2 is YYDKDF in the germline V gene (reference sequence). The CDR3: CATSRVFGTTGGAGANVLTF. The CDR3 DNA is TGTGCCACCAGCAGAGTTTTTGGCACCACAGGGGGTGCTGGGGCCAACGTCCTGACTTTC.

This clonotype was seen a handful of times. The chain has TRBV12-3 or TRBV12-4 and TRBJ1-5, with a possible D match to TRBD1 (6 bases). With 2 bases removed from V and 4 bases from J, the gap between germline ends came to 12 bases. This CDR3 region has 15 residues. This CDR3 reads CASSLSGRGNQPQHF. DNA for the CDR3: TGTGCCAGCAGTTTATCTGGCAGGGGTAATCAGCCCCAGCATTTT.

This clonotype was counted a few times. This chain joins TRBV20-1 and TRBJ2-7; 10 nucleotides align to TRBD2. J lost 6 bases, V lost 1 base, and 6 bases had no gene match. In germline, CDR1 is DFQATT, CDR2 SNEGSKA (reference sequence). This CDR3 has 14 amino acids. Here the CDR3 reads CSARGLAGDGEQYF. In DNA form, the CDR3 reads TGCAGTGCTAGAGGGCTAGCGGGAGATGGCGAGCAGTACTTC.

There are a few counts of this clonotype. This chain connects TRBV2 to TRBJ2-7; 9 bases fit TRBD2. CDR3 length equals 16 residues. Trimming took 6 bases from V and 2 from J; bases not matched to a gene: 11. Germline values: CDR1 SNHLY, CDR2 FYNNEI. As DNA, the CDR3 is TGTGCCAGCAGCGTTCAGACTAGCGGAGGACCCTACGAGCAGTACTTC. This translates into CASSVQTSGGPYEQYF.

At least ten counts were recorded for this clonotype. This chain links TRBV27 with TRBJ1-3, with D maybe TRBD1 (5 bases). This CDR3 contains 15 residues. The V end lost 6 bases, the J end lost 0 bases, and 12 bases lay between the germline ends. Germline V gives CDR1 MNHEY, CDR2 SMNVEV (reference sequence). CDR3 DNA: TGTGCCAGCAGCCCTAGACAGAGCTCTGGAAACACCATATATTTT. Translating it yields CASSPRQSSGNTIYF.

This rearrangement joins TRBV5-1 to TRBJ1-6; tentatively, D is TRBD1 (5 bases). The germline V gene has CDR1 SGHRS and CDR2 YFSETQ. Deletions cut 3 bases from V and 11 bases from J, with 12 bases between. The CDR3 length is 13 residues. CDR3 sequence reads: CASSSQGTAPLHF. Here the CDR3 DNA reads TGCGCCAGCAGCTCCCAGGGTACAGCACCCCTCCACTTT.

This clonotype was seen many times. The CDR3, as DNA: TGTGCCAGCCAAAAGGGGCATTCCACCGACAATGAGCAGTTCTTC. Protein product: CASQKGHSTDNEQFF. This rearrangement joins TRBV12-3 or TRBV12-4 to TRBJ2-1; D might be TRBD1 (5 bases). CDR3 size: 15 residues. Trimming removed 8 bases from V and 5 bases from J, with 19 bases in between.